The next 26 T cell receptor beta chains were all read from a single sample in a study of T cell repertoires in aging, cancer and after chemotherapy. TRB rearrangements spanning V, D and J were amplified using mixed TRB-A/B primers. Each CDR3 protein gets one entry after TCRdb re-called the multiplex PCR reads with MiXCR. The sample lists 4,500 or so distinct CDR3 sequences, around 29% occurring once. Amplification of TCR beta used genomic DNA extracted from peripheral blood. The sample comprised blood. The receptors were sampled from a human donor in good health.

The chain uses TRBV7-2 and TRBJ2-2; D is possibly TRBD1 or TRBD2 (7 bases each). This CDR3 is built from 16 residues. V was cut by 5 bases and J by 1 base, with 14 bases left in between. Germline V gene sequence: CDR1 SGHTA, CDR2 FQGNSA. CDR3 bases: TGTGCCAGCAGCCCCAGGGGGGGGGGGAACACCGGGGAGCTGTTTTTT. It is translated as CASSPRGGGNTGELFF.

The DNA for the CDR3 is TGCAGTGCTAGAGATCATGGGGCATCCTATGGCTACACCTTC. Protein: CSARDHGASYGYTF. V and J are TRBV20-1 and TRBJ1-2, with D possibly matching TRBD1 (5 bases). V lost 0 bases and J 4 bases, leaving 12 bases between the germline ends. Germline-derived CDR1 and CDR2 are DFQATT and SNEGSKA (reference sequence). The CDR3 has 14 amino acids.

The V gene is TRBV20-1, the J gene TRBJ2-1; 8 bases line up with TRBD1. Per germline, CDR1 DFQATT and CDR2 SNEGSKA (reference sequence). V shed 6 bases and J 2 bases; nucleotides not matched to a gene: 6. This CDR3 has 14 residues. Here the CDR3 DNA reads TGCAGTGCCGAAACGGGACAGGCCTACAATGAGCAGTTCTTC. Residues: CSAETGQAYNEQFF.

Notes on this clonotype: It may be a read error: a sequence one base away is much more abundant. The chain links TRBV19 to TRBJ2-7, with unresolved D. The CDR3 totals 12 residues. CDR1 LNHDA and CDR2 SQIVND come from the germline V gene (reference sequence). V dropped 3 bases and J dropped 2 bases, with 5 bases sitting between them. CDR3 sequence reads: CASSMLPYEQYF. In nucleotides, the CDR3 is TGTGCCAGTAGTATGTTACCCTACGAGCAGTACTTC.

The chain is built from TRBV18 and TRBJ1-1, with TRBD1 identical over 11 bases. The ends lost 4 bases at V and 1 base at J; junction bases unmatched: 8. The germline V gene encodes CDR1 KGHSH and CDR2 LQKENI. CDR3 length equals 17 residues. In DNA, the CDR3 is TGTGCCAGCTCACACGGACAGGGGGCGCCTAGGAACACTGAAGCTTTCTTT. Its translation is CASSHGQGAPRNTEAFF.

About this clonotype: With a much larger clone just one base away, this may be a read error. The genes are TRBV19 and TRBJ2-7; 8 bases agree with TRBD2. With V trimmed by 3 bases and J by 4 bases, 8 bases remained unmatched. The germline V gene has CDR1 LNHDA and CDR2 SQIVND (reference sequence). This CDR3 has 15 residues. The CDR3 here is CASSMVLSGTYEQYF. The DNA of the CDR3 is TGTGCCAGTAGTATGGTGCTTAGCGGGACGTACGAGCAGTACTTC.

This clonotype occurred a few times. The V and J genes are TRBV15 and TRBJ2-7, with TRBD1 as a possible D gene (5 bases). V was trimmed by 0 bases and J by 2 bases, leaving 8 bases between them. The germline gives CDR1 LNHNV, CDR2 YYDKDF (reference sequence). The CDR3 consists of 14 residues. CDR3 protein: CATSRDQGPYEQYF. In DNA form, the CDR3 reads TGTGCCACCAGCAGAGATCAGGGCCCCTACGAGCAGTACTTC.

By sample share, this clonotype is medium-sized. The chain employs TRBV6-2 or TRBV6-3 and TRBJ2-1; 10 bases are shared with TRBD2. The length of the CDR3 is 15 residues. V trimming: 6 bases; J trimming: 6 bases; junction bases outside the gene matches: 8. The germline CDR1 and CDR2 sequences are MNHEY and SVGEGT. CDR3 sequence: CASRRAGGPGNEQFF. In DNA form, the CDR3 reads TGTGCCAGCAGACGAGCGGGAGGGCCGGGCAATGAGCAGTTCTTC.

V gene TRBV7-9 combines with J gene TRBJ2-3; 7 positions match TRBD2. This CDR3 region has 16 residues. Trimming took 2 bases from V and 1 from J; bases not matched to a gene: 6. Germline V gene lookup returns CDR1 SEHNR and CDR2 FQNEAQ (reference sequence). For the CDR3, the DNA is TGTGCCAGCAGCTTAAGGTTTCTAGCGGGCACAGATACGCAGTATTTT. It codes for CASSLRFLAGTDTQYF.

Only a few counts were recorded for this clonotype. The gene calls are TRBV6-1 and TRBJ2-7, with 10 bases matching TRBD2. This CDR3 region has 15 residues. The germline CDR1 and CDR2 sequences are MNHNS and SASEGT. The ends lost 8 bases at V and 6 bases at J; junction bases unmatched: 13. CDR3 in amino acids: CASLRIGTSVGEQYF. The CDR3 coding sequence is TGTGCCAGCCTAAGGATAGGGACTAGCGTAGGCGAGCAGTACTTC.

The V call is TRBV11-1, the J call TRBJ1-2; 9 bases are shared with TRBD1. V shed 6 bases and J 5 bases; nucleotides not matched to a gene: 4. Germline lookup yields CDR1 SGHAT and CDR2 FQDESV (reference sequence). The CDR3 length is 13 residues. DNA of the CDR3: TGTGCCAGCAGGTCGGGACAGGGATATGGCTACACCTTC. This encodes CASRSGQGYGYTF.

V and J are TRBV5-1 and TRBJ2-7, with a possible D match to TRBD1 (6 bases). V was shortened by 2 bases and J by 1 base, with 10 bases between the two germline ends. The germline V gene encodes CDR1 SGHRS and CDR2 YFSETQ. The CDR3 covers 14 residues. CDR3 DNA sequence: TGCGCCAGCAGCTTCCAGGGGCGGTCCTACGAGCAGTACTTC. Its protein is CASSFQGRSYEQYF. The full variable domain, in which reference TRBV5-1 and TRBJ2-7 provide the parts outside the CDR3, is KAGVTQTPRYLIKTRGQQVTLSCSPISGHRSVSWYQQTPGQGLQFLFEYFSETQRNKGNFPGRFSGRQFSNSRSEMNVSTLELGDSALYLCASSFQGRSYEQYFGPGTRLTVT.

The chain carries TRBV28 and TRBJ2-2; weak D call: TRBD1 (6 bases). Deletions cut 1 base from V and 3 bases from J, with 9 bases between. CDR1 is MDHEN, CDR2 SYDVKM, per germline. This CDR3 comprises 15 residues. This CDR3 is CASSLLDRDTGELFF. As DNA, the CDR3 is TGTGCCAGCAGTTTATTGGACAGAGACACCGGGGAGCTGTTTTTT.

The chain joins TRBV19 to TRBJ2-3, with TRBD2 matching over 12 bases. Germline-derived CDR1 and CDR2 are LNHDA and SQIVND (reference sequence). The trim removed 9 bases at V and 4 bases at J, leaving 17 bases unmatched. The CDR3 has 18 residues. The CDR3, as DNA: TGTGCCAGCAGCTTGCTAGCGGGAGGGCCGGGATACGCAGATACGCAGTATTTT. The encoded protein is CASSLLAGGPGYADTQYF.

This clonotype has just a few counts. The chain is built from TRBV4-3 and TRBJ1-4, with no clear D. Per the germline V gene, CDR1 is LGHNA and CDR2 is YSLEER. The ends were cut back, 2 bases at V and 1 base at J, with 8 bases in the middle. This CDR3 is built from 15 residues. CDR3 in amino acids: CASSQFAETNEKLFF. The CDR3 DNA is TGCGCCAGCAGCCAATTTGCGGAAACTAATGAAAAACTGTTTTTT.

The gene calls are TRBV5-4 and TRBJ2-3; D remains unclear. Germline CDR1 reads SGHNT; CDR2 reads YYREEE (reference sequence). The CDR3 consists of 16 residues. The V and J ends lost 1 base and 0 bases respectively, with 12 bases between them. The CDR3 loop is CASSLSADSSTDTQYF. For the CDR3, the DNA is TGTGCCAGCAGCTTGTCGGCAGACTCTAGCACAGATACGCAGTATTTT.

By share, this clonotype ranks as medium-sized (0.01 to 0.1%). The chain uses TRBV27 and TRBJ2-1, with 8 bases identical to TRBD1. Germline-derived CDR1 and CDR2 are MNHEY and SMNVEV (reference sequence). This CDR3 is 15 amino acids long. V lost 6 bases and J lost 0; bases outside the gene matches: 4. The CDR3 loop is CASRRQGNSYNEQFF. For the CDR3, the DNA is TGTGCCAGCAGGCGACAGGGGAACTCCTACAATGAGCAGTTCTTC.

This clonotype is labeled as medium-sized (0.01 to 0.1%). The chain is built from TRBV19 and TRBJ2-4, with D unresolved. The CDR3 length is 14 residues. Germline-derived CDR1 and CDR2 are LNHDA and SQIVND (reference sequence). Trimming cost V 9 bases and J 1 base, with 13 bases left between them. CDR3 coding DNA: TGTGCCAGCTCGCTGAACGCGGCCAAAAACATTCAGTACTTC. Translation gives CASSLNAAKNIQYF. The full variable domain, in which reference TRBV19 and TRBJ2-4 provide the parts outside the CDR3, is DGGITQSPKYLFRKEGQNVTLSCEQNLNHDAMYWYRQDPGQGLRLIYYSQIVNDFQKGDIAEGYSVSREKKESFPLTVTSAQKNPTAFYLCASSLNAAKNIQYFGAGTRLSVL.

By proportion, this clonotype is medium-sized (0.01 to 0.1%). This chain connects TRBV18 to TRBJ1-4; D not certain. The CDR3 spans 14 residues. CDR1 KGHSH and CDR2 LQKENI come from the germline V gene. Trimming took 8 bases from V and 3 from J, leaving 13 bases between them. The CDR3 is CASARAGANEKLFF. DNA for the CDR3: TGTGCCAGCGCGCGCGCTGGGGCTAATGAAAAACTGTTTTTT.

The chain employs TRBV29-1 and TRBJ2-1; a possible D gene is TRBD1 (6 bases). CDR3 length equals 15 residues. The germline V and J ends were trimmed by 3 bases and 7 bases, with 19 bases remaining between them. Germline CDR1 and CDR2: SQVTM and ANQGSEA. DNA of the CDR3: TGCAGCGTTGATGATCGTCAGGGGCCGGCGAATGAGCAGTTCTTC. This encodes CSVDDRQGPANEQFF.

This clonotype is deemed medium-sized. J is TRBJ1-2 and V is TRBV19, with 8 bases lining up with TRBD1. Trimming at V came to 5 bases and at J to 5 bases, leaving 7 bases not matched to a gene. The CDR3 length is 14 residues. Looked up from germline, CDR1 is LNHDA and CDR2 is SQIVND (reference sequence). This CDR3 is CASSFSQGEYGYTF. DNA for the CDR3: TGTGCCAGTAGTTTTTCACAGGGGGAATATGGCTACACCTTC.

Only one count was recorded for this clonotype. A much bigger clone sits one base away, suggesting this may be a read error. The CDR3 end shows no conserved phenylalanine or tryptophan, and so a read error is likely. This rearrangement joins TRBV19 to TRBJ1-5; TRBD1 is a possible D gene (6 bases). V lost 11 bases and J lost 4, with 24 bases in between. The CDR3 sequence is 16 residues long. Per the germline V gene, CDR1 is LNHDA and CDR2 is SQIVND (reference sequence). As DNA, the CDR3 is TGTGCCTCAAGAAGGACAGCCGCCATAAGAAATCAGCCCCAGCATCTT. Residues: CASRRTAAIRNQPQHL.

Concerning this clonotype: Given a much more abundant clone one base away, this may be a read error. This sequence joins TRBV12-3 or TRBV12-4 and TRBJ1-2, with D maybe TRBD1 (6 bases). This CDR3 contains 13 residues. V lost 6 bases, J lost 4 bases, and 12 bases lay in between. The CDR3 DNA sequence: TGTGCCAGCAGCACCGGACAGAGCTATGGCTACACCTTC. Translating it yields CASSTGQSYGYTF.

In its sample, this clonotype is medium-sized. This chain connects TRBV29-1 to TRBJ1-1; 8 nucleotides match TRBD1. The CDR3 is 14 amino acids. The J segment lost 1 base and the V segment lost 7 bases, leaving 8 bases of the junction unmatched. Germline V gene lookup returns CDR1 SQVTM and CDR2 ANQGSEA. DNA for the CDR3: TGCAGCGCCAGAATTCAGGGGGCGAACACTGAAGCTTTCTTT. Translation: CSARIQGANTEAFF.

This clonotype turned up a few times. The chain couples TRBV6-2 or TRBV6-3 to TRBJ1-1; D remains unclear. This CDR3 spans 11 amino acids. The V end was cut by 7 bases, the J end by 5 bases, with 8 bases between. Germline V CDR1 and CDR2: MNHEY, SVGEGT. CDR3 in amino acids: CASTQGTEAFF. For the CDR3, the DNA is TGTGCCAGCACCCAAGGAACTGAAGCTTTCTTT.

V gene TRBV20-1 combines with J gene TRBJ2-1; a possible D gene is TRBD2 (7 bases). The CDR3 totals 19 residues. The V gene lost 0 bases and the J gene lost 9 bases, with 30 bases spanning the gap. Germline CDR1 and CDR2: DFQATT and SNEGSKA (reference sequence). CDR3 coding DNA: TGCAGTGCTAGAGATCTGGGGGGGGGCGGGCGGAGATTGTGGAGTGAGCAGTTCTTC. It is translated as CSARDLGGGGRRLWSEQFF.